These 9 T cell receptor beta chains originate from one sample sequenced in a study of cytomegalovirus exposure and HLA in healthy donors (TCRdb year 2017). The library was prepared using the immunoSEQ multiplex PCR assay. The immuneACCESS repertoire file appears here via TCRdb, limited to in-frame rearrangements. These files lack a portion of the clones; in checked studies, under half of the deficit traces to unresolved V genes, and the cause of the others is not known. The sample table shows around 150,000 clones, and about 91% are seen once. Of the sample, approximately 8% is held by the ten largest clones. The source material was PBMCs. The receptor source for this set is a woman aged 18-29 years in good health and CMV-seropositive.

J is TRBJ1-1 and V is TRBV5-1, with a weak D call TRBD1 (5 bases). The CDR3 length is 16 residues. Looked up from germline, CDR1 is SGHRS and CDR2 is YFSETQ. V lost 0 bases and J lost 1, with 13 bases in between. CDR3 in DNA: TGCGCCAGCAGCTTGGGCGCCCCTACAGGGAACACTGAAGCTTTCTTT. Encoded protein: CASSLGAPTGNTEAFF. The variable domain in full, with the rest retrieved from reference TRBV5-1 and TRBJ1-1, is KAGVTQTPRYLIKTRGQQVTLSCSPISGHRSVSWYQQTPGQGLQFLFEYFSETQRNKGNFPGRFSGRQFSNSRSEMNVSTLELGDSALYLCASSLGAPTGNTEAFFGQGTRLTVV.

The gene calls are TRBV27 and TRBJ1-2, with 7 nucleotides matching TRBD1. CDR1 and CDR2 from the germline V gene are MNHEY and SMNVEV (reference sequence). This CDR3 region has 14 residues. V dropped 6 bases and J dropped 5; count of bases not matched to a gene: 9. The CDR3 sequence: CASRVADREYGYTF. The CDR3, as DNA: TGTGCCAGCAGGGTCGCCGACAGGGAATATGGCTACACCTTC.

V and J are TRBV5-6 and TRBJ2-3; TRBD2 matches at 7 bases. Germline CDR1 reads SGHDT; CDR2 reads YYEEEE. The V and J ends lost 1 base and 0 bases, in that order; junction bases with no gene match: 5. This CDR3 is 16 amino acids long. The CDR3 nucleotides read TGTGCCAGCAGCTTGTTGGGGGGGACTAGCACAGATACGCAGTATTTT. The encoded protein is CASSLLGGTSTDTQYF.

The V and J genes are TRBV28 and TRBJ1-2; 10 bases fit TRBD1. CDR3 length: 14 residues. With V trimmed by 5 bases and J by 8 bases, 8 bases remained unmatched. The germline V gene encodes CDR1 MDHEN and CDR2 SYDVKM. CDR3 sequence reads: CASSGGTGVLGYTF. The CDR3 DNA reads TGTGCCAGCAGTGGCGGGACAGGGGTACTGGGCTACACCTTC.

Written as DNA, the CDR3 is TGTGCCAGCAGTGAAGGCTGGGCCCAAACTCTTTGGGATGAGCAGTTCTTC. Its translation is CASSEGWAQTLWDEQFF. The chain joins TRBV6-1 to TRBJ2-1, with D unresolved. The CDR3 totals 17 residues. The V end lost 1 base, the J end lost 8 bases, and 21 bases lay between the germline ends. From germline, CDR1 is MNHNS and CDR2 SASEGT.

This clone was recorded only once. The V call is TRBV10-3, the J call TRBJ1-1; D might be TRBD1 (5 bases). This CDR3 is 13 amino acids long. CDR1 ENHRY and CDR2 SYGVKD come from the germline V gene. The V gene lost 4 bases and the J gene lost 1 base, with 7 bases spanning the gap. CDR3 nucleotide sequence: TGTGCCATCAGTGCCAGGGCGAACACTGAAGCTTTCTTT. It is translated as CAISARANTEAFF.

This rearrangement joins TRBV11-1 to TRBJ1-4; a weak D match, TRBD1 (6 bases). The CDR3 totals 14 residues. The ends were cut back, 4 bases at V and 12 bases at J, with 18 bases in the middle. The germline gives CDR1 SGHAT, CDR2 FQDESV (reference sequence). The CDR3 bases are TGTGCCAGCAGCTCCGGGACACCAATGAGGGAACTGTTTTTT. Its translation is CASSSGTPMRELFF.

The rearrangement joins TRBV5-4 to TRBJ1-4; D unresolved. The V end lost 0 bases, the J end lost 1 base, and 4 bases lay between the germline ends. The CDR3 sequence is 14 residues long. Germline V CDR1 and CDR2: SGHNT, YYREEE (reference sequence). The CDR3 bases are TGTGCCAGCAGCTTGGACAGAACTAATGAAAAACTGTTTTTT. Translated: CASSLDRTNEKLFF.

The chain carries TRBV29-1 and TRBJ1-2; 8 bases fit TRBD1. CDR1 is SQVTM, CDR2 ANQGSEA, per germline. V was pared by 6 bases and J by 8 bases, with 5 bases of the junction left unmatched. This CDR3 spans 11 amino acids. The CDR3 coding sequence is TGCAGCGTCCTCGACAGGGGCGGCTACACCTTC. This translates into CSVLDRGGYTF.